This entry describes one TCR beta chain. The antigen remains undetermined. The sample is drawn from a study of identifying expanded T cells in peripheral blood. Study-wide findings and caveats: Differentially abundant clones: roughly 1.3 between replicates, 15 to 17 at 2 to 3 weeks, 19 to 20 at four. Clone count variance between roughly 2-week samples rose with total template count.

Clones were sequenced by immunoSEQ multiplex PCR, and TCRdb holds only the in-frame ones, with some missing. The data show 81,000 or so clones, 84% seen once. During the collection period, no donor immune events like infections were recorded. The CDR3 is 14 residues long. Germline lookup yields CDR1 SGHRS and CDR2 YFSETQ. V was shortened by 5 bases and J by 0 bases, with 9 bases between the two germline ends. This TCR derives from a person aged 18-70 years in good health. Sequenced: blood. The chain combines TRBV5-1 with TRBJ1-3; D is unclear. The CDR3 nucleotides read TGCGCCAGCAGTCTAGCTAGCTCTGGAAACACCATATATTTT. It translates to CASSLASSGNTIYF.